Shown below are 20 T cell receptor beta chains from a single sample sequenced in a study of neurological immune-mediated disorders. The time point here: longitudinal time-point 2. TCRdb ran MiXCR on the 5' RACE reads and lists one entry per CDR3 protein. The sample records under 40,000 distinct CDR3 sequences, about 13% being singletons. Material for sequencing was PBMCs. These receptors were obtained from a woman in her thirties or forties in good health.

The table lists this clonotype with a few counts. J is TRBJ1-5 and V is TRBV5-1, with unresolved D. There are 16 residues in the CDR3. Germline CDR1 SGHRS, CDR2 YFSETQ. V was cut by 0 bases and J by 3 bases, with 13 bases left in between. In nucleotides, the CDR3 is TGCGCCAGCAGCTTGGGTCCGCGGGGAACCAATCAGCCCCAGCATTTT. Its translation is CASSLGPRGTNQPQHF.

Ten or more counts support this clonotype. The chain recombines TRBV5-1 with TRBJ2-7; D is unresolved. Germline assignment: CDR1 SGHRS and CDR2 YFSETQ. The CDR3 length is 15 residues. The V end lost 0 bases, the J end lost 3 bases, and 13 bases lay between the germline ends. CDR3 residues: CASSLGSDGIYEQYF. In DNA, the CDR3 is TGCGCCAGCAGCTTGGGAAGTGACGGAATCTACGAGCAGTACTTC.

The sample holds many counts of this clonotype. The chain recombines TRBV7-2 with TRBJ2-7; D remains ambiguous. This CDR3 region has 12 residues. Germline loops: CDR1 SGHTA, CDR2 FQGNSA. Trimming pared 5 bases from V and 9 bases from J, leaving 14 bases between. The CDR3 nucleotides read TGTGCCAGCAGCCTCCCGGGCCGAGGGCAGTACTTC. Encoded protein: CASSLPGRGQYF.

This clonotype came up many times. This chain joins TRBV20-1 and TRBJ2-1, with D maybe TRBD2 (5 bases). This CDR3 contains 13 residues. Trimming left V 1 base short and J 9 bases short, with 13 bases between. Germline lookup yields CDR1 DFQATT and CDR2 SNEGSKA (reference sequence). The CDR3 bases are TGCAGTGCTAGAGGACCCGGGGTGTCTGAGCAGTTCTTC. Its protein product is CSARGPGVSEQFF.

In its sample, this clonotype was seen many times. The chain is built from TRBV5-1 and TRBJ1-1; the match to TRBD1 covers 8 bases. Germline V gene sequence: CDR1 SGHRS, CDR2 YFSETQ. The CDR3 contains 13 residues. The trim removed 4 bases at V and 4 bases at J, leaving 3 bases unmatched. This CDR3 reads CASSRGQGTEAFF. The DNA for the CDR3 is TGCGCCAGCAGCCGAGGACAGGGCACTGAAGCTTTCTTT.

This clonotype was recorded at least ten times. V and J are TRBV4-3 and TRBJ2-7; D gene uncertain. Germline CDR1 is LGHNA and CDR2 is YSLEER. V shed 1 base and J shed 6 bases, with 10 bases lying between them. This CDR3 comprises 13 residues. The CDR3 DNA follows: TGCGCCAGCAGCCAAGGGATATGGGGCGAGCAGTACTTC. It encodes CASSQGIWGEQYF.

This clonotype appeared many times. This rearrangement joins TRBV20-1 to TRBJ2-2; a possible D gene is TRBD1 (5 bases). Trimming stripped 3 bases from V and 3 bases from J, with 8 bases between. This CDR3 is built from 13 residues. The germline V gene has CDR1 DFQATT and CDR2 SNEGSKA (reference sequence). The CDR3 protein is CSASLGDTGELFF. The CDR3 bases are TGCAGTGCTAGTTTAGGGGACACCGGGGAGCTGTTTTTT.

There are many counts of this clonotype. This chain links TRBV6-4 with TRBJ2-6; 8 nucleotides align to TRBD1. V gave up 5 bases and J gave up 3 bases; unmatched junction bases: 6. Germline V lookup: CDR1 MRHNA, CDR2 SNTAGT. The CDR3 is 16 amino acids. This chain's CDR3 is CASSSRTGSGANVLTF. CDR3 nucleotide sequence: TGTGCCAGCAGTTCCAGGACAGGGAGTGGGGCCAACGTCCTGACTTTC.

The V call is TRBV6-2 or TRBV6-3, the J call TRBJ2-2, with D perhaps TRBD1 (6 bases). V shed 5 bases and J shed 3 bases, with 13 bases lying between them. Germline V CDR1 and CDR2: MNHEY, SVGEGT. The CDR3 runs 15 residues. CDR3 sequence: CASSGRQADTGELFF. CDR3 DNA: TGTGCCAGCAGTGGCCGACAGGCAGACACCGGGGAGCTGTTTTTT.

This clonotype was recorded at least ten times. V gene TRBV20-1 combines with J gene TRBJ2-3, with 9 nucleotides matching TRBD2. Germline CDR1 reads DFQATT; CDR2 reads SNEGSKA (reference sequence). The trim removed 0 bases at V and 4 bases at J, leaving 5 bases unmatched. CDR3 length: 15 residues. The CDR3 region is CSARDPAGGPDTQYF. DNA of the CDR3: TGCAGTGCTAGAGACCCGGCGGGAGGGCCAGATACGCAGTATTTT.

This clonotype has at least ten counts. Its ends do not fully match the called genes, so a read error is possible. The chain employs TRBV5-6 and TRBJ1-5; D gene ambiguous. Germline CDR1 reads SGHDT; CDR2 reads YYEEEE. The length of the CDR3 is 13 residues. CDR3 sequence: CVSSSQANQPQHF. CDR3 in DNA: TGTGTCAGCAGCTCTCAGGCCAATCAGCCCCAGCATTTT.

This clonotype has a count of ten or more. The CDR3, as DNA: TGTGCCAGCAGCTTAGGGTCACCCTACAATGAGCAGTTCTTC. This gives the protein CASSLGSPYNEQFF. V is TRBV7-2 and J is TRBJ2-1; no reliable D call. The germline V gene encodes CDR1 SGHTA and CDR2 FQGNSA. The germline V and J ends were trimmed by 1 base and 2 bases, with 6 bases remaining between them. The CDR3 spans 14 residues.

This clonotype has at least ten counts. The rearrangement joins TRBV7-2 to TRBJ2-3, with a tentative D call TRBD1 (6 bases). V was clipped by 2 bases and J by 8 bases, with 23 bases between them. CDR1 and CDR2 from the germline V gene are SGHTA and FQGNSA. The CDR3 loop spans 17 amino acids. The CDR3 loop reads CASSLNFAGASRGTQYF. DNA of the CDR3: TGTGCCAGCAGCTTAAATTTCGCAGGGGCCAGCAGGGGTACGCAGTATTTT.

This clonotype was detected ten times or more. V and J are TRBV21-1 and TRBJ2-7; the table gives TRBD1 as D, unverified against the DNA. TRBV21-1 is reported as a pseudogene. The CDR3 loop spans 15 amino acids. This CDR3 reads CASNIRDRAGDEQYF. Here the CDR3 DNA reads TGTGCCAGCAATATCCGGGACAGGGCAGGAGACGAGCAGTACTTC.

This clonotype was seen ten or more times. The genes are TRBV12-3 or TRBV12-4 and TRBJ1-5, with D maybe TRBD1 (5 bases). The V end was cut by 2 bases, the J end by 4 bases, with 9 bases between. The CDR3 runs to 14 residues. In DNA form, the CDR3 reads TGTGCCAGCAGTTTACAGGGAGGGAATCAGCCCCAGCATTTT. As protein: CASSLQGGNQPQHF.

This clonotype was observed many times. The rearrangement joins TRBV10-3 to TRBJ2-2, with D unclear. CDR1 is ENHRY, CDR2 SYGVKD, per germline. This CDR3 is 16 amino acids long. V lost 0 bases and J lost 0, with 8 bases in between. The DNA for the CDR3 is TGTGCCATCAGTGAGTCGGATCGGGCGAACACCGGGGAGCTGTTTTTT. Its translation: CAISESDRANTGELFF.

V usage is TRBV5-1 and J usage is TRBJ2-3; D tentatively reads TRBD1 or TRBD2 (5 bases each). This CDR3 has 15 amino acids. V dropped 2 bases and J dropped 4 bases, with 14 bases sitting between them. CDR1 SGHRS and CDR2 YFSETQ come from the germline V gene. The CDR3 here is CASSLAVGVPDTQYF. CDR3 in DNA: TGCGCCAGCAGCTTAGCGGTGGGGGTCCCAGATACGCAGTATTTT. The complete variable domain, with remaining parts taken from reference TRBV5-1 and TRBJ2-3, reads KAGVTQTPRYLIKTRGQQVTLSCSPISGHRSVSWYQQTPGQGLQFLFEYFSETQRNKGNFPGRFSGRQFSNSRSEMNVSTLELGDSALYLCASSLAVGVPDTQYFGPGTRLTVL.

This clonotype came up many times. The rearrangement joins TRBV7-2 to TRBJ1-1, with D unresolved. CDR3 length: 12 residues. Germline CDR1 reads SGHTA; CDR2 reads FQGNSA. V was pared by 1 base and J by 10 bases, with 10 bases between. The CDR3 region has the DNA TGTGCCAGCAGCTTAGACAGCCAAGGAGCTTTCTTT. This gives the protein CASSLDSQGAFF.

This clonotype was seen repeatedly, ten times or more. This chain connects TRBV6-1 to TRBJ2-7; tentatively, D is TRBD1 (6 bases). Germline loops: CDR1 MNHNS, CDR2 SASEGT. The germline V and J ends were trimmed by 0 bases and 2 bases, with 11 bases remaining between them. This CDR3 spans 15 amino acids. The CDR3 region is CASSEAGTSPYEQYF. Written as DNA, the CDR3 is TGTGCCAGCAGTGAAGCAGGGACAAGTCCCTACGAGCAGTACTTC.

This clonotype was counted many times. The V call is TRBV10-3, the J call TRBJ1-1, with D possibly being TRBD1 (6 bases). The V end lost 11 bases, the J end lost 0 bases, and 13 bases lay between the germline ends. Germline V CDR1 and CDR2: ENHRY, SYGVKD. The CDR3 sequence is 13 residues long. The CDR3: CAAAGGLNTEAFF. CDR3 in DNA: TGTGCCGCCGCGGGGGGCCTGAACACTGAAGCTTTCTTT.